This is a list of T cell receptor beta chains from one sample in a study of STAT5B mutations in CD4+ large granular lymphocyte leukemia. The protocol was immunoSEQ multiplex PCR, while the TCRdb copy is restricted to in-frame clones and leaves out a portion. The data hold fewer than 35,000 clones, with under 80% observed a single time. The sequencing input was CD4+ T cells from blood buffy coats. The source of these receptors is a human donor in good health. Both conserved end residues are part of each CDR3. D genes are given only for firm matches. Expanded clones are given a class, and other clones once, few, many or no size at all.

TRBJ2-3,TRBV6-5,NA,NA,TGTGCCAGCAGTTATGACAGACTCACAGATACGCAGTATTTT,CASSYDRLTDTQYF
TRBJ1-2,TRBV5-1,NA,few,TGCGCCAGCAGCCCCCGGGGGGAGCACTATGGCTACACCTTC,CASSPRGEHYGYTF
TRBJ1-2,TRBV2,NA,few,TGTGCCAGCACAGTGGCCTATGGCTACACCTTC,CASTVAYGYTF
TRBJ1-4,TRBV7-8,TRBD1,NA,TGTGCCAGCAGCTTGTTCAGGGGGTTTAATGAAAAACTGTTTTTT,CASSLFRGFNEKLFF
TRBJ2-3,TRBV7-9,TRBD1,NA,TGTGCCAGCAGCACAGGACAGGGCAGCACAGATACGCAGTATTTT,CASSTGQGSTDTQYF
TRBJ2-3,TRBV18,NA,NA,TGTGCCAGCACGGCGGACACAGATACGCAGTATTTT,CASTADTDTQYF
TRBJ1-1,TRBV28,NA,NA,TGTGCCAGCAGTGGGGTTATTGGAATGAACACTGAAGCTTTCTTT,CASSGVIGMNTEAFF
TRBJ2-5,TRBV7-9,NA,once,TGTGCCAGCAGCTTAGGTGTGGAGACCCAGTACTTC,CASSLGVETQYF
TRBJ2-7,TRBV27,TRBD1,few,TGTGCCAGCAGACGACAGGGTGGCGAGCAGTACTTC,CASRRQGGEQYF
TRBJ2-2,TRBV5-1,TRBD2,NA,TGCGCCAGCAGTCCCGGGGGGAGTGGCACTCCCGGGGAGCTGTTTTTT,CASSPGGSGTPGELFF
TRBJ2-7,TRBV4-3,TRBD2,NA,TGCGCCAGCAGCCAAGTAGCTAGCGGGAGGGGCGAGCAGTACTTC,CASSQVASGRGEQYF
TRBJ1-2,TRBV4-3,NA,NA,TGCGCCAGCAGCCAACTAGGGTCCTATGGCTACACCTTC,CASSQLGSYGYTF
TRBJ2-5,TRBV30,TRBD2,once,TGTGCCTGGAGTGGAGGGACTAGCGGTAACCAAGAGACCCAGTACTTC,CAWSGGTSGNQETQYF
TRBJ2-1,TRBV4-3,TRBD2,NA,TGCGCCAGCAGCCAGGGACTAGTGGGGGGCTCCTACAATGAGCAGTTCTTC,CASSQGLVGGSYNEQFF
TRBJ1-2,TRBV25-1,TRBD1,few,TGTGCCAGCAGGGAAGGGGGACAGCAGTATGGCTACACCTTC,CASREGGQQYGYTF
TRBJ1-3,TRBV15,NA,few,TGTGCCACCAGCAGAGACAAGGGCTCTGGAAACACCATATATTTT,CATSRDKGSGNTIYF
TRBJ1-2,TRBV19,NA,NA,TGTGCCAGTAGCCTACAGGTTAACTATGGCTACACCTTC,CASSLQVNYGYTF
TRBJ2-7,TRBV7-9,TRBD2,NA,TGTGCCAGCAGCTCTCTAGCGGGATCCTACGAGCAGTACTTC,CASSSLAGSYEQYF
TRBJ1-5,TRBV11-1,TRBD1,NA,TGTGCCAGCAGCTATCGTGTACGGGACAGGGCAACCCAGCCCCAGCATTTT,CASSYRVRDRATQPQHF
TRBJ2-5,TRBV11-3,NA,NA,TGTGCCAGCAGCTTTGGGATAAATTCACTCCAAGAGACCCAGTACTTC,CASSFGINSLQETQYF